This T cell receptor (beta chain) appears in the sequencing data of a study of T cells after yellow fever vaccination. Whole-study context: Researchers used SMART-Seq v4 Ultra Low Input to prepare fractions that had low cell numbers. Study results and caveats: FACS-sorted repertoires could contain abundant clonotypes contaminating from the bulk population. A weaker but faster secondary response was observed, peaking on day 5 versus 15.

The trim removed 6 bases at V and 7 bases at J, leaving 8 bases unmatched. This CDR3 spans 14 amino acids. The germline V gene encodes CDR1 MNHEY and CDR2 SVGEGT. Production of TCR cDNA was by 5'RACE template switching, which also added a universal primer site and UMIs. One entry per CDR3 protein, called by TCRdb with MiXCR from the 5' RACE reads. The sample records 300,000 to 400,000 distinct CDR3 sequences, about 12% being singletons. The sample holds a few counts of this clonotype. The target antigen is unknown. Source: CD4+ T cells sorted from PBMCs, taken 15 days after the yellow fever booster vaccination. This TCR came from a man in his late teens or twenties who received the YFV17D yellow fever vaccine. The chain carries TRBV6-2 or TRBV6-3 and TRBJ1-1, with 10 bases aligning to TRBD1. The CDR3 DNA is TGTGCCAGCAGATCCGGGACAGGGGATGGTGAAGCTTTCTTT. Its translation: CASRSGTGDGEAFF.